A selection of T cell receptor beta chains follows, all from one sample in a study of blood T cell repertoires in COVID-19. Here immunoSEQ multiplex PCR was the method, and the copy in TCRdb shows in-frame clones only, minus some. Of roughly 81,000 clones listed, roughly four fifths are singletons. The sequencing input was peripheral blood. The receptors here all came from a woman aged 70-85 years with acute or convalescent COVID-19. The CDR3 runs from the conserved cysteine through the conserved F or W. Each record gives: J gene, clone size, D gene, V gene, CDR3 length, CDR3 protein, CDR3 DNA. A D gene is named only where the DNA matches it firmly. A row's size may be missing; if present it is once, few, many or a size class.

J gene: TRBJ1-1; clone size: .; D gene: .; V gene: TRBV5-4; CDR3 length: 15; CDR3 protein: CASKGQGGVGTEAFF; CDR3 DNA: TGTGCCAGCAAGGGGCAGGGCGGAGTGGGGACTGAAGCTTTCTTT
J gene: TRBJ1-4; clone size: .; D gene: .; V gene: TRBV10-3; CDR3 length: 15; CDR3 protein: CAISDSETTNEKLFF; CDR3 DNA: TGTGCCATCAGTGACAGCGAGACAACTAATGAAAAACTGTTTTTT
J gene: TRBJ1-4; clone size: .; D gene: TRBD1; V gene: TRBV7-2; CDR3 length: 14; CDR3 protein: CASSSGQGYEKLFF; CDR3 DNA: TGTGCCAGCAGCTCGGGACAGGGATATGAAAAACTGTTTTTT
J gene: TRBJ1-2; clone size: .; D gene: TRBD1; V gene: TRBV3-1/TRBV3-2; CDR3 length: 14; CDR3 protein: CASSHRQGDNGYTF; CDR3 DNA: TGTGCCAGCAGCCACCGACAGGGTGACAATGGCTACACCTTC
J gene: TRBJ2-2; clone size: few; D gene: .; V gene: TRBV6-6; CDR3 length: 11; CDR3 protein: CATTWTGELFF; CDR3 DNA: TGTGCCACCACATGGACCGGGGAGCTGTTTTTT
J gene: TRBJ2-7; clone size: .; D gene: .; V gene: TRBV6-5; CDR3 length: 13; CDR3 protein: CASMASNTYEQYF; CDR3 DNA: TGTGCCAGCATGGCTAGCAATACCTACGAGCAGTACTTC
J gene: TRBJ1-2; clone size: .; D gene: .; V gene: TRBV19; CDR3 length: 11; CDR3 protein: CASASGYGYTF; CDR3 DNA: TGTGCCAGCGCTTCCGGCTATGGCTACACCTTC
J gene: TRBJ1-5; clone size: .; D gene: TRBD1; V gene: TRBV2; CDR3 length: 16; CDR3 protein: CASSILPGQGDQPQHF; CDR3 DNA: TGTGCCAGCAGCATTCTTCCGGGACAGGGGGATCAGCCCCAGCATTTT
J gene: TRBJ1-1; clone size: .; D gene: .; V gene: TRBV6-5; CDR3 length: 14; CDR3 protein: CASSFKGLDTEAFF; CDR3 DNA: TGTGCCAGCAGCTTTAAGGGGTTGGACACTGAAGCTTTCTTT
J gene: TRBJ2-1; clone size: .; D gene: TRBD1; V gene: TRBV5-6; CDR3 length: 15; CDR3 protein: CASTDRGPSYNEQFF; CDR3 DNA: TGTGCCAGCACTGACAGGGGGCCCTCCTACAATGAGCAGTTCTTC
J gene: TRBJ2-5; clone size: .; D gene: TRBD2; V gene: TRBV28; CDR3 length: 14; CDR3 protein: CASLGSGGAKTQYF; CDR3 DNA: TGTGCCAGCCTCGGAAGCGGGGGGGCCAAGACCCAGTACTTC
J gene: TRBJ1-4; clone size: .; D gene: TRBD1; V gene: TRBV19; CDR3 length: 21; CDR3 protein: CASSIISLPQDRGCRNEKLFF; CDR3 DNA: TGTGCCAGTAGTATCATCTCCCTACCGCAGGACAGGGGATGTCGGAATGAAAAACTGTTTTTT
J gene: TRBJ1-1; clone size: once; D gene: TRBD1; V gene: TRBV5-1; CDR3 length: 14; CDR3 protein: CASSSGGGLDEAFF; CDR3 DNA: TGCGCCAGCAGCTCAGGGGGCGGTTTGGATGAAGCTTTCTTT
J gene: TRBJ2-3; clone size: .; D gene: TRBD1; V gene: TRBV13; CDR3 length: 14; CDR3 protein: CASSIRDRGDTQYF; CDR3 DNA: TGTGCCAGCAGCATCCGGGACAGGGGTGATACGCAGTATTTT
J gene: TRBJ2-1; clone size: .; D gene: .; V gene: TRBV9; CDR3 length: 15; CDR3 protein: CASSVQGGSYNEQFF; CDR3 DNA: TGTGCCAGCAGCGTCCAGGGCGGCTCCTACAATGAGCAGTTCTTC
J gene: TRBJ1-6; clone size: once; D gene: TRBD1; V gene: TRBV28; CDR3 length: 13; CDR3 protein: CASRTGTNSPLHF; CDR3 DNA: TGTGCCAGCCGGACAGGGACTAATTCACCCCTCCACTTT
J gene: TRBJ2-2; clone size: .; D gene: .; V gene: TRBV19; CDR3 length: 14; CDR3 protein: CASSRQMNTGELFF; CDR3 DNA: TGTGCCAGTAGTCGACAGATGAACACCGGGGAGCTGTTTTTT
J gene: TRBJ2-1; clone size: .; D gene: .; V gene: TRBV4-2; CDR3 length: 15; CDR3 protein: CASSPVQDSYNEQFF; CDR3 DNA: TGTGCCAGCAGCCCGGTACAGGACTCCTACAATGAGCAGTTCTTC
J gene: TRBJ2-1; clone size: .; D gene: .; V gene: TRBV30; CDR3 length: 14; CDR3 protein: CAWSEGVAYNEQFF; CDR3 DNA: TGTGCCTGGAGTGAGGGGGTTGCCTACAATGAGCAGTTCTTC
J gene: TRBJ1-5; clone size: once; D gene: .; V gene: TRBV3-1/TRBV3-2; CDR3 length: 14; CDR3 protein: CASSPGDSNQPQHF; CDR3 DNA: TGTGCCAGCAGCCCAGGGGATAGCAATCAGCCCCAGCATTTT
J gene: TRBJ1-1; clone size: .; D gene: .; V gene: TRBV28; CDR3 length: 14; CDR3 protein: CASSMTGPNTEAFF; CDR3 DNA: TGTGCCAGCAGTATGACGGGTCCCAACACTGAAGCTTTCTTT
J gene: TRBJ2-5; clone size: .; D gene: .; V gene: TRBV6-6; CDR3 length: 14; CDR3 protein: CASSYGGAPETQYF; CDR3 DNA: TGTGCCAGCAGTTACGGGGGGGCCCCGGAGACCCAGTACTTC
J gene: TRBJ2-5; clone size: .; D gene: .; V gene: TRBV24-1; CDR3 length: 14; CDR3 protein: CATSDLLGGETQYF; CDR3 DNA: TGTGCCACCAGTGATTTACTAGGGGGAGAGACCCAGTACTTC
J gene: TRBJ1-1; clone size: .; D gene: TRBD1; V gene: TRBV19; CDR3 length: 15; CDR3 protein: CASSAQQGANTEAFF; CDR3 DNA: TGTGCCAGTAGTGCCCAACAGGGGGCAAACACTGAAGCTTTCTTT
J gene: TRBJ2-5; clone size: .; D gene: .; V gene: TRBV5-4; CDR3 length: 14; CDR3 protein: CASSLAGQGETQYF; CDR3 DNA: TGTGCCAGCAGCTTGGCCGGGCAGGGAGAGACCCAGTACTTC
J gene: TRBJ2-7; clone size: few; D gene: .; V gene: TRBV7-9; CDR3 length: 14; CDR3 protein: CASSLESRVYEQYF; CDR3 DNA: TGTGCCAGCAGCTTAGAGAGCAGGGTCTACGAGCAGTACTTC
J gene: TRBJ2-7; clone size: .; D gene: .; V gene: TRBV6-5; CDR3 length: 11; CDR3 protein: CASGGNYEQYF; CDR3 DNA: TGTGCCAGCGGGGGCAACTACGAGCAGTACTTC
J gene: TRBJ1-2; clone size: .; D gene: .; V gene: TRBV6-2/TRBV6-3; CDR3 length: 14; CDR3 protein: CASSYVRQPYGYTF; CDR3 DNA: TGTGCCAGCAGTTACGTAAGACAACCCTATGGCTACACCTTC
J gene: TRBJ1-4; clone size: .; D gene: .; V gene: TRBV6-5; CDR3 length: 13; CDR3 protein: CASTGRTNEKLFF; CDR3 DNA: TGTGCCAGTACTGGGAGGACTAATGAAAAACTGTTTTTT
J gene: TRBJ2-7; clone size: .; D gene: TRBD1; V gene: TRBV6-6; CDR3 length: 12; CDR3 protein: CASRGTGNEQYF; CDR3 DNA: TGTGCCAGCAGGGGGACAGGGAACGAGCAGTACTTC
J gene: TRBJ1-2; clone size: .; D gene: TRBD1; V gene: TRBV6-5; CDR3 length: 13; CDR3 protein: CASSPGTVYGYTF; CDR3 DNA: TGTGCCAGCAGTCCGGGGACAGTCTATGGCTACACCTTC
J gene: TRBJ1-4; clone size: .; D gene: TRBD1; V gene: TRBV30; CDR3 length: 17; CDR3 protein: CAWSKGTGGNIGEKLFF; CDR3 DNA: TGTGCCTGGAGTAAGGGGACAGGGGGTAATATAGGTGAAAAACTGTTTTTT
J gene: TRBJ2-3; clone size: few; D gene: TRBD2; V gene: TRBV5-4; CDR3 length: 18; CDR3 protein: CASSLFNTLAGATDTQYF; CDR3 DNA: TGTGCCAGCAGCTTGTTTAATACACTAGCGGGGGCCACAGATACGCAGTATTTT
J gene: TRBJ2-1; clone size: .; D gene: .; V gene: TRBV7-2; CDR3 length: 17; CDR3 protein: CASSLEGQLYLYNEQFF; CDR3 DNA: TGTGCCAGCAGCTTAGAAGGACAGCTCTACCTCTACAATGAGCAGTTCTTC
J gene: TRBJ1-1; clone size: .; D gene: .; V gene: TRBV7-9; CDR3 length: 13; CDR3 protein: CASEQGVHTEAFF; CDR3 DNA: TGTGCCAGCGAACAGGGTGTCCACACTGAAGCTTTCTTT
J gene: TRBJ1-1; clone size: once; D gene: .; V gene: TRBV4-1; CDR3 length: 18; CDR3 protein: CASSQDGGPSGVDTEAFF; CDR3 DNA: TGCGCCAGCAGCCAAGATGGAGGTCCGTCGGGAGTAGACACTGAAGCTTTCTTT
J gene: TRBJ2-1; clone size: few; D gene: .; V gene: TRBV6-2/TRBV6-3; CDR3 length: 14; CDR3 protein: CASSIAVTYNEQFF; CDR3 DNA: TGTGCCAGCAGCATAGCGGTCACCTACAATGAGCAGTTCTTC
J gene: TRBJ1-6; clone size: .; D gene: .; V gene: TRBV30; CDR3 length: 13; CDR3 protein: CAWSEAGDSPLHF; CDR3 DNA: TGTGCCTGGAGCGAAGCCGGGGATTCACCCCTCCACTTT
J gene: TRBJ1-1; clone size: once; D gene: .; V gene: TRBV3-1/TRBV3-2; CDR3 length: 14; CDR3 protein: CASSQLDMNTEAFF; CDR3 DNA: TGTGCCAGCAGCCAGTTGGACATGAACACTGAAGCTTTCTTT
J gene: TRBJ1-2; clone size: few; D gene: .; V gene: TRBV5-1; CDR3 length: 15; CDR3 protein: CASSFTDSIDYGYTF; CDR3 DNA: TGCGCCAGCAGCTTTACTGACAGTATTGACTATGGCTACACCTTC
J gene: TRBJ1-2; clone size: .; D gene: TRBD1; V gene: TRBV5-4; CDR3 length: 16; CDR3 protein: CASSTGGGLTNYGYTF; CDR3 DNA: TGTGCCAGCAGTACAGGAGGGGGCCTCACTAACTATGGCTACACCTTC
J gene: TRBJ2-2; clone size: once; D gene: .; V gene: TRBV11-3; CDR3 length: 17; CDR3 protein: CASSPGHPERNTGELFF; CDR3 DNA: TGTGCCAGCAGCCCGGGACACCCTGAAAGAAACACCGGGGAGCTGTTTTTT
J gene: TRBJ2-4; clone size: .; D gene: .; V gene: TRBV5-1; CDR3 length: 14; CDR3 protein: CASSEGGTKNIQYF; CDR3 DNA: TGCGCCAGCAGCGAAGGGGGTACCAAAAACATTCAGTACTTC
J gene: TRBJ1-1; clone size: .; D gene: .; V gene: TRBV20-1; CDR3 length: 11; CDR3 protein: CSAPTDTEAFF; CDR3 DNA: TGCAGTGCGCCGACAGACACTGAAGCTTTCTTT